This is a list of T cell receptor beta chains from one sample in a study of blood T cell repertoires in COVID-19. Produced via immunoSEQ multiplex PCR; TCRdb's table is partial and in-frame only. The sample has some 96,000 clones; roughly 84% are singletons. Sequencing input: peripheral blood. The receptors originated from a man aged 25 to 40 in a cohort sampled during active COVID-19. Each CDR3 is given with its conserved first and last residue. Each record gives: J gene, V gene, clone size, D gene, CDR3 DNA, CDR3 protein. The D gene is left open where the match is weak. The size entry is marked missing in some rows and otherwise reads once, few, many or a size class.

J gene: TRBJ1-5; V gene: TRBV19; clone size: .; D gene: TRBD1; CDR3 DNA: TGTGCCAGTAGTATAGGGGACAGGCTCAATCAGCCCCAGCATTTT; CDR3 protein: CASSIGDRLNQPQHF
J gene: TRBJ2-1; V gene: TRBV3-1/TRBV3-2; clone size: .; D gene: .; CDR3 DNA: TGTGCCAGCAGCCAAGATGCGGGAAGGAGCTCCTACAATGAGCAGTTCTTC; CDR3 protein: CASSQDAGRSSYNEQFF
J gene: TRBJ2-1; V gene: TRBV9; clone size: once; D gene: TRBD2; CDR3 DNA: TGTGCCAGTGGAAGAGAGCGGGGGTACAATGAGCAGTTCTTC; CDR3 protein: CASGRERGYNEQFF
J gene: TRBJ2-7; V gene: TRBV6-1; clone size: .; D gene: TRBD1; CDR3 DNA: TGTGCCAGCAGTGTCATGGGACAGACGGTCCCCTACGAGCAGTACTTC; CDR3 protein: CASSVMGQTVPYEQYF
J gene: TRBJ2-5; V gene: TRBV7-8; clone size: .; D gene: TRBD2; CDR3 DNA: TGTGCCAGCAGAATAGCGGGGGAAGAGACCCAGTACTTC; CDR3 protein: CASRIAGEETQYF
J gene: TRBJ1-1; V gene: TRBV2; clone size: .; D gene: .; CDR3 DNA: TGTGCCAGAGAAGGCGAGGGGGACGCTGAAGCTTTCTTT; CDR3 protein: CAREGEGDAEAFF
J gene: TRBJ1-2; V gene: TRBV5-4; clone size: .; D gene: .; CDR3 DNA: TGTGCCAGCAGCCCTGAACAGGGTAGGAACTATGGCTACACCTTC; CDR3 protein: CASSPEQGRNYGYTF
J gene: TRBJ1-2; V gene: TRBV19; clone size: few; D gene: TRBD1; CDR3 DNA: TGTGCCAGTAGTATCCCCGCTGGGACAGGCTACTACACCTTC; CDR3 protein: CASSIPAGTGYYTF
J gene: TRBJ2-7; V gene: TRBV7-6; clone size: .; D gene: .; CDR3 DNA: TGTGCCAGCAGCTCCCACAGGGACCAGCTGATCTACGAGCAGTACTTC; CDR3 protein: CASSSHRDQLIYEQYF
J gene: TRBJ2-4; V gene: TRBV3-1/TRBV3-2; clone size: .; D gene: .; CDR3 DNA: TGTGCCAGCAGCCAAGATCCAGGGTCAAACATTCAGTACTTC; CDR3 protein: CASSQDPGSNIQYF
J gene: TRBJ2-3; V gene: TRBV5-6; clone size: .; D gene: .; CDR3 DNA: TGTGCCAGCAGCTTGGCAGGACTGCTTAGCACAGATACGCAGTATTTT; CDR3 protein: CASSLAGLLSTDTQYF
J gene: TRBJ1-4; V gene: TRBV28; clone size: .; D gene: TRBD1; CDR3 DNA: TGTGCCAGCACTCTGGGAGTTGGACAGGTGGTTGAAAAACTGTTTTTT; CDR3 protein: CASTLGVGQVVEKLFF
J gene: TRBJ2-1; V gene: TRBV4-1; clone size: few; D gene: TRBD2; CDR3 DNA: TGCGCCAGCAGCCTCGGACATAGCGGGGGGAGCTCCTACAATGAGCAGTTCTTC; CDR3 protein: CASSLGHSGGSSYNEQFF
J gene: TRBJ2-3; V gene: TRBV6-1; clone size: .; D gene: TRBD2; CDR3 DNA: TGTGCCAGCAGTGAAGAAGTAGCGGGGGGGATCACAGATACGCAGTATTTT; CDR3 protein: CASSEEVAGGITDTQYF
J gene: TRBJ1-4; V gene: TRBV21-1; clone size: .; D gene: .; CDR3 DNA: TGTGCCAGCACCGTAGGGGACAGGGTAGCTAATGAAAAACTGTTTTTT; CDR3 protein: CASTVGDRVANEKLFF
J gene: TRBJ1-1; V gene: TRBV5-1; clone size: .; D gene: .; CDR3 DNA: TGCGCCAGCAGCTTGACAGCGAACACTGAAGCTTTCTTT; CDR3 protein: CASSLTANTEAFF
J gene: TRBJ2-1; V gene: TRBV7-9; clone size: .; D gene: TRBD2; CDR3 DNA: TGTGCCAGCAGCTTGCTAGCGGGAAACAATGAGCAGTTCTTC; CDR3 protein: CASSLLAGNNEQFF
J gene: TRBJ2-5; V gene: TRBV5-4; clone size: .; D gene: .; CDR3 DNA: TGTGCCAGCAGCTTGGTTGCCAGCCAAGAGACCCAGTACTTC; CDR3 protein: CASSLVASQETQYF
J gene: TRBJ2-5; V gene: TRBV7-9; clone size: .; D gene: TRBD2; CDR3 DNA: TGTGCCAGCAGCTTATATCCGCCGCTAGCGGGGGGTCCCAGTCGCCAGTACTTC; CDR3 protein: CASSLYPPLAGGPSRQYF
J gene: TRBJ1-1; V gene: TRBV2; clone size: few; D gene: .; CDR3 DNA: TGTGCCAGCAGTGGGGGGCAGGGCAGGCACACTGAAGCTTTCTTT; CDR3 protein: CASSGGQGRHTEAFF
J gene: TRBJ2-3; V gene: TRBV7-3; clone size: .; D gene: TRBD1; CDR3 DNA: TGTGCCAGCAGCCTTGCGGGACAGGGGGCAGGGGCAGATACGCAGTATTTT; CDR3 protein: CASSLAGQGAGADTQYF
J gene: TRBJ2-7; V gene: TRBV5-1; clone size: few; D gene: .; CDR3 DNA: TGCGCCAGCAAGGCGCGCGCGGGGGCCGCCTACGAGCAGTACTTC; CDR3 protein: CASKARAGAAYEQYF
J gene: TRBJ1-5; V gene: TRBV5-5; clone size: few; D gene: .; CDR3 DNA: TGTGCCAGCAGCTTACAGGGAGATAGCAATCAGCCCCAGCATTTT; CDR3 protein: CASSLQGDSNQPQHF
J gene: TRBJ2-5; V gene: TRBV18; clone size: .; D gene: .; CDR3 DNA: TGTGCCAGCTCACAACAGGCTGCCCTTCAAGAGACCCAGTACTTC; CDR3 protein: CASSQQAALQETQYF
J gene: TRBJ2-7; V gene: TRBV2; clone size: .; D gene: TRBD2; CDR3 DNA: TGTGCCAGCACCCCCCGTCAAGCGGGGCTTTACGAGCAGTACTTC; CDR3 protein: CASTPRQAGLYEQYF
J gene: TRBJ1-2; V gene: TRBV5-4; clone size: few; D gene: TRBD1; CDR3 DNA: TGTGCCAGCAGCTTGGCCGCAGGGGGCGCATATGGCTACACCTTC; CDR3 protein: CASSLAAGGAYGYTF
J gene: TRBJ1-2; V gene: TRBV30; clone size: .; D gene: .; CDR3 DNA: TGTGCCTGGAGATCAGATAACTATGGCTACACCTTC; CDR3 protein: CAWRSDNYGYTF
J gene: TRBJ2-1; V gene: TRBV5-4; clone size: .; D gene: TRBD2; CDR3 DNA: TGTGCCAGCAGCCGCGCCAGCGGGGGGGCCGGTAATGAGCAGTTCTTC; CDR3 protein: CASSRASGGAGNEQFF
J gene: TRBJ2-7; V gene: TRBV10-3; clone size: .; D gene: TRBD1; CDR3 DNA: TGTGCCATCAGTGGTAGGACAGGGAGCTCCTACGAGCAGTACTTC; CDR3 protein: CAISGRTGSSYEQYF
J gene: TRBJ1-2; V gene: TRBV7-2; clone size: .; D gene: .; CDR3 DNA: TGTGCCAGCAGCTTAGACGGCGCAGGCCACCCCGGCTACACCTTC; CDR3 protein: CASSLDGAGHPGYTF
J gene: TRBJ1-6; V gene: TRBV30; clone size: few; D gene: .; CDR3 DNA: TGTGCCTGGACCGGGACTGAGGGAACACCCCTCCACTTT; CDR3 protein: CAWTGTEGTPLHF
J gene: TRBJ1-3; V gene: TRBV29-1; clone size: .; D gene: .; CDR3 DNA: TGCAGCGTTGTTGAGAGGCTTGGAAACACCATATATTTT; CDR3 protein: CSVVERLGNTIYF
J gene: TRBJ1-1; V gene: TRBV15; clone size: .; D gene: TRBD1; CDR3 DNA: TGTGCCACCAGCTCCTCGGACAGGTTCAGAGACACTGAAGCTTTCTTT; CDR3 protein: CATSSSDRFRDTEAFF
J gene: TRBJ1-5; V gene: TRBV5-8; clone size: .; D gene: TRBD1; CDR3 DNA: TGTGCCAGCAGCCTGGGGGGACAGATCAATCAGCCCCAGCATTTT; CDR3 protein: CASSLGGQINQPQHF
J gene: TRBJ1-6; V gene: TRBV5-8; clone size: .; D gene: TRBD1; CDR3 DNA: TGTGCCAGCAGCATATTTGACAGGGGTTTTAATTCACCCCTCCACTTT; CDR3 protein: CASSIFDRGFNSPLHF
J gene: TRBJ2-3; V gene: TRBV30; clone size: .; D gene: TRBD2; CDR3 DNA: TGTGCCTGGAGTGTAGAGATGGCGGGGGGGCGTACAGATACGCAGTATTTT; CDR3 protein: CAWSVEMAGGRTDTQYF
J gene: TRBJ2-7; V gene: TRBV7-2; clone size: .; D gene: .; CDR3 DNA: TGTGCCAGCAGCCCGGACAGCGGGGCCTACGAGCAGTACTTC; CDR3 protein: CASSPDSGAYEQYF
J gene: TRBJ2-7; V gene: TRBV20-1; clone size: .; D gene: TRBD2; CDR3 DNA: TGCAGTGGAGAGGGGAGGGACGAGCAGTACTTC; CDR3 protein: CSGEGRDEQYF
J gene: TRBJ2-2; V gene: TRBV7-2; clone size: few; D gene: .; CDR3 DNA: TGTGCCAGCAGTCAAAGGGCGGGGAGCGCCGGGGAGCTGTTTTTT; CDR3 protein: CASSQRAGSAGELFF
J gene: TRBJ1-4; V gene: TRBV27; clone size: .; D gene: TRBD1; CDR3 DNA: TGTGCCAGCAGTAGACAGGGGGGTGAAAAACTGTTTTTT; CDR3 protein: CASSRQGGEKLFF
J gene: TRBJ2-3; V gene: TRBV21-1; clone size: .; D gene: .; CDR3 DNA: TGTGCCAGCAGCCGGCGCTTATACCGGGACAGCAGCACAGATACGCAGTATTTT; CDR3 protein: CASSRRLYRDSSTDTQYF
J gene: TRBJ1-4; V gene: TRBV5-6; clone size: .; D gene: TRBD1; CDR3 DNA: TGTGCCAGCAGCTTGTCCGGGACAGGGTTTGAAAAACTGTTTTTT; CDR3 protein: CASSLSGTGFEKLFF
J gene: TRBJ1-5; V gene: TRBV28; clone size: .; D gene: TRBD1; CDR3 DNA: TGTGCCAGCTGGGACAGGGCTCAGCCCCAGCATTTT; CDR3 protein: CASWDRAQPQHF
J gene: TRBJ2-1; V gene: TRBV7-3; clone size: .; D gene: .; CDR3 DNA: TGTGCCAGCAGCCGCGACAGCGACAATGAGCAGTTCTTC; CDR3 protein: CASSRDSDNEQFF
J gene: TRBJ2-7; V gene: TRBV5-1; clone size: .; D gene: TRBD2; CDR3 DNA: TGCGCCAGCAGCCCTGCTAGCGGCCAAACTTCCTACGAGCAGTACTTC; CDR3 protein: CASSPASGQTSYEQYF
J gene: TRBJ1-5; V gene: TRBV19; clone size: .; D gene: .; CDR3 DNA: TGTGCCAGTATTCCCGTCGGGGGGGTAGAGCAGCCCCAGCATTTT; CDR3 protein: CASIPVGGVEQPQHF
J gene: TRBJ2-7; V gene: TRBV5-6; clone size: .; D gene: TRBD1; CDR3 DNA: TGTGCCAGCAGCTGGGTGACAGGGGTGGGGGAGCAGTACTTC; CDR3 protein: CASSWVTGVGEQYF
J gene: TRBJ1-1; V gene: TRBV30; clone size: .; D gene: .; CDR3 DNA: TGTGCCTGGAGTGTCCAGGTGAACACTGAAGCTTTCTTT; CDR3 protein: CAWSVQVNTEAFF
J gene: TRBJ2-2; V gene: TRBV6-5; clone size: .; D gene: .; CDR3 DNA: TGTGCCAGCAGTTACCGGGGTTCCGGGGAGCTGTTTTTT; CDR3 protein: CASSYRGSGELFF
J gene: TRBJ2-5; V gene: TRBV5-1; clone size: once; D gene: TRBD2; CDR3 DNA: TGCGCCAGCAGCTTGGTGGGGGGGCAAGAGACCCAGTACTTC; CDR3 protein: CASSLVGGQETQYF
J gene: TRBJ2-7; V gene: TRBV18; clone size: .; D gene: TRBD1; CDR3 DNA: TGTGCCAGCTCACTTGGGACAGGAAGCGAGCAGTACTTC; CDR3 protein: CASSLGTGSEQYF
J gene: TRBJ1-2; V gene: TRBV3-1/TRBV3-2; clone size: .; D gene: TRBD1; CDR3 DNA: TGTGCCAGCAGCCATCCCAATAAACCCGGGACAGGACCTATAGCTAACTATGGCTACACCTTC; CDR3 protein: CASSHPNKPGTGPIANYGYTF
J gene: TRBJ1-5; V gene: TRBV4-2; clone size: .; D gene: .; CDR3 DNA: TGTGCCAGCAGCCAAGATCCTATACAATCCGGGCAGCCCCAGCATTTT; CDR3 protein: CASSQDPIQSGQPQHF
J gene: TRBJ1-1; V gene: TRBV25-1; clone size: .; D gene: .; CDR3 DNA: TGTGCCAGCAGTGAATTAATCTCCTACAGGAACACTGAAGCTTTCTTT; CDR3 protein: CASSELISYRNTEAFF